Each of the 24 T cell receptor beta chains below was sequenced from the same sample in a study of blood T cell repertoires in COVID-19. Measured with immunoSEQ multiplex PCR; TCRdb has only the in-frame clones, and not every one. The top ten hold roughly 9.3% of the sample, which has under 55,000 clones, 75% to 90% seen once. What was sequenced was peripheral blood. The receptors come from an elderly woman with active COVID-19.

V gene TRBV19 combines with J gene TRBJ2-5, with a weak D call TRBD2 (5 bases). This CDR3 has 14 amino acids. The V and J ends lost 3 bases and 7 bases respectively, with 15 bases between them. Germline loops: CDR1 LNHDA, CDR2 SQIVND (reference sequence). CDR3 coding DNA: TGTGCCAGTAGTATTCGGGGAGAGGTTGGGACCCAGTACTTC. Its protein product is CASSIRGEVGTQYF.

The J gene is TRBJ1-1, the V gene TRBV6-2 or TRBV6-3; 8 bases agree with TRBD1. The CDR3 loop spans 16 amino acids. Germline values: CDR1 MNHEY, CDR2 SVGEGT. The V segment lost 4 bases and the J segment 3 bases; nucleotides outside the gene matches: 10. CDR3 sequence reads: CASSSTSDRVDTEAFF. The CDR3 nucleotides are TGTGCCAGCAGTTCAACTTCGGACAGGGTGGACACTGAAGCTTTCTTT.

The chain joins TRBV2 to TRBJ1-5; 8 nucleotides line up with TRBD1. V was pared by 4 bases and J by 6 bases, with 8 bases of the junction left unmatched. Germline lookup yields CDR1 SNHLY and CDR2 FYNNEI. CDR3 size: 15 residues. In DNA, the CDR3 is TGTGCCAGCAGTGTTTCAGGGGGCATGGGTCAGCCCCAGCATTTT. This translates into CASSVSGGMGQPQHF.

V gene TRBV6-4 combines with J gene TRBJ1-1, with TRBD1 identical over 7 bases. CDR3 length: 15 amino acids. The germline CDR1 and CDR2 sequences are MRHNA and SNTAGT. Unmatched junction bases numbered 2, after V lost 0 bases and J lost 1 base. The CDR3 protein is CASSDSPGGNTEAFF. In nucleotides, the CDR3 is TGTGCCAGCAGTGACTCACCAGGGGGGAACACTGAAGCTTTCTTT.

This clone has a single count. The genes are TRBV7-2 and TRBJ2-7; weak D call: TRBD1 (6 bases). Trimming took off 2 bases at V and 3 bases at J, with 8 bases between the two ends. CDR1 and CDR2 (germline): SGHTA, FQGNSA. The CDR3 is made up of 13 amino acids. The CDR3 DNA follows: TGTGCCAGCAGCTTAAACAGGGACTACGAGCAGTACTTC. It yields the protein CASSLNRDYEQYF.

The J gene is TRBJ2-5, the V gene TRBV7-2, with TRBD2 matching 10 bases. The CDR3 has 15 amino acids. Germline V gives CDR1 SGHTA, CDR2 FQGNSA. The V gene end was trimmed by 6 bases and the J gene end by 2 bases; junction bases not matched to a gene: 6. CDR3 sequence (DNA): TGTGCCAGCAGGGCAGCGGGGGGGCCACAAGAGACCCAGTACTTC. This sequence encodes CASRAAGGPQETQYF. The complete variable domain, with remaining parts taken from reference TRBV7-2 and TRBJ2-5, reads GAGVSQSPSNKVTEKGKDVELRCDPISGHTALYWYRQSLGQGLEFLIYFQGNSAPDKSGLPSDRFSAERTGGSVSTLTIQRTQQEDSAVYLCASRAAGGPQETQYFGPGTRLLVL.

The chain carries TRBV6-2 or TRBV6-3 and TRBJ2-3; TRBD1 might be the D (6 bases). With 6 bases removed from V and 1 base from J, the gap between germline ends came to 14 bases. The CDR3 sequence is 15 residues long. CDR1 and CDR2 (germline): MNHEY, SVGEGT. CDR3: CASSVTGRGTDTQYF. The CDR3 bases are TGTGCCAGCAGCGTCACAGGGAGAGGCACAGATACGCAGTATTTT.

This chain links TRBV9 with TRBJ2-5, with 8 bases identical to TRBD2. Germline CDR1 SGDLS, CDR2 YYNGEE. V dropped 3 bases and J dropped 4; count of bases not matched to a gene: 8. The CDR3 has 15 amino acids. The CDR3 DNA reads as TGTGCCAGCAGCGCTGGCGGGGGGCCTGGAGAGACCCAGTACTTC. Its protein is CASSAGGGPGETQYF.

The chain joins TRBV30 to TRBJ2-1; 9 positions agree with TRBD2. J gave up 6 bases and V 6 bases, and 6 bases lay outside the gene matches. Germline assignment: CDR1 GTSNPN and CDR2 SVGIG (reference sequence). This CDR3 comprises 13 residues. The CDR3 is CACSGGLINEQFF. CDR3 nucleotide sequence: TGTGCCTGTAGCGGGGGACTTATCAATGAGCAGTTCTTC. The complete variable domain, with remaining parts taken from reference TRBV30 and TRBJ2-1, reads SQTIHQWPATLVQPVGSPLSLECTVEGTSNPNLYWYRQAAGRGLQLLFYSVGIGQISSEVPQNLSASRPQDRQFILSSKKLLLSDSGFYLCACSGGLINEQFFGPGTRLTVL.

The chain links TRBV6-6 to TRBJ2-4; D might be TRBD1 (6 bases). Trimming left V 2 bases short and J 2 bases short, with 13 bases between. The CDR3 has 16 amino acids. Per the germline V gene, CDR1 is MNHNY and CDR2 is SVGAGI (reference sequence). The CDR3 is CASSYVPQGTKNIQYF. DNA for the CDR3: TGTGCCAGCAGTTACGTTCCACAGGGAACCAAAAACATTCAGTACTTC.

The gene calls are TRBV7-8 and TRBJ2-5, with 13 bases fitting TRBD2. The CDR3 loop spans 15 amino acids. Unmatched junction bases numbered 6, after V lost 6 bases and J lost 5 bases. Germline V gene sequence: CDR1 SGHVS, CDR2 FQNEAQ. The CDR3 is CASSTSGGAEETQYF. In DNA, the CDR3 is TGTGCCAGCAGTACTAGCGGGGGGGCGGAGGAGACCCAGTACTTC.

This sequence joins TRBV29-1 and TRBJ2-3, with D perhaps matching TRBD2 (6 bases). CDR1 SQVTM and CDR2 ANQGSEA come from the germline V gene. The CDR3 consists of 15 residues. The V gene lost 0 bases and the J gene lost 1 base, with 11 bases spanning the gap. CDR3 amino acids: CSVEEGGVGTDTQYF. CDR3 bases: TGCAGCGTTGAAGAAGGAGGGGTCGGCACAGATACGCAGTATTTT.

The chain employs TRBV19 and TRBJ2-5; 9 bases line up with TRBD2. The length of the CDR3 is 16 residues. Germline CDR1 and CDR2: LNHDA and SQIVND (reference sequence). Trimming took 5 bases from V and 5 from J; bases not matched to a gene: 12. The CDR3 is CASSPSGQRGVETQYF. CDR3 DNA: TGTGCCAGTAGTCCGTCCGGTCAGCGGGGGGTTGAGACCCAGTACTTC.

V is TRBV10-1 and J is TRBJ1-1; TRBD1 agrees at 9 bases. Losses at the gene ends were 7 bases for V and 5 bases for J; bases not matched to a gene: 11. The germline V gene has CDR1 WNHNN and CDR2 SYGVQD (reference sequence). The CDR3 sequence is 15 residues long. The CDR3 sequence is CASKDRGKRWTEAFF. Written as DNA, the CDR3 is TGCGCCAGCAAGGACAGGGGAAAGCGGTGGACTGAAGCTTTCTTT.

This chain's CDR3 is CASSLTLPGQGQQFF. The CDR3 DNA follows: TGTGCCAGCAGCTTAACTCTCCCGGGACAGGGACAGCAGTTCTTC. The V gene is TRBV11-3, the J gene TRBJ2-1; 9 nucleotides match TRBD1. V gave up 2 bases and J gave up 11 bases; unmatched junction bases: 10. This CDR3 region has 15 residues. The germline V gene has CDR1 SGHNT and CDR2 YENEEA.

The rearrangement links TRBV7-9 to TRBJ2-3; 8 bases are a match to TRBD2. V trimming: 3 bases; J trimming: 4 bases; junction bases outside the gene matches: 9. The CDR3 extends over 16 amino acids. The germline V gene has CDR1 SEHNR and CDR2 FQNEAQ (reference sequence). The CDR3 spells CASSFFSGAGADTQYF. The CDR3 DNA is TGTGCCAGCAGCTTCTTTAGCGGGGCCGGGGCAGATACGCAGTATTTT.

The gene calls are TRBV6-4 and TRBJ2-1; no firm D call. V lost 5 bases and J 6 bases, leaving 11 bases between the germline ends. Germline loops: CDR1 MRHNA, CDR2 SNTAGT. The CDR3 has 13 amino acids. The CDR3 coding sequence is TGTGCCAGCAGTCTTTGGGCAGGCAATGAGCAGTTCTTC. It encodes CASSLWAGNEQFF.

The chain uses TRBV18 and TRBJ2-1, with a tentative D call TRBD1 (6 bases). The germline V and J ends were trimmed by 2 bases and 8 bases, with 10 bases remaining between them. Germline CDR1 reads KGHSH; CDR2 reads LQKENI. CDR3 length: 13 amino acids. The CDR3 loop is CASSPSGQDEQFF. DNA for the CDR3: TGTGCCAGCTCACCATCGGGACAAGATGAGCAGTTCTTC.

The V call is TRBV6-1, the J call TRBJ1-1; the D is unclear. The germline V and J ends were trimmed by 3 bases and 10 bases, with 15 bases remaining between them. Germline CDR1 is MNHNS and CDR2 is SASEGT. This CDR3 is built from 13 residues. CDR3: CASSERASLGAFF. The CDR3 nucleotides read TGTGCCAGCAGTGAGCGGGCCTCCCTAGGAGCTTTCTTT.

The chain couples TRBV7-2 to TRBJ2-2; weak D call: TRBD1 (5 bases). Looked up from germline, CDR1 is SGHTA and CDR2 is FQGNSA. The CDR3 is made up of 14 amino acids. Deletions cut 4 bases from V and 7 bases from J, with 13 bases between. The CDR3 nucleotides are TGTGCCAGCAGCTCCGGTTTCAGGGACGGGGAGCTGTTTTTT. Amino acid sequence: CASSSGFRDGELFF.

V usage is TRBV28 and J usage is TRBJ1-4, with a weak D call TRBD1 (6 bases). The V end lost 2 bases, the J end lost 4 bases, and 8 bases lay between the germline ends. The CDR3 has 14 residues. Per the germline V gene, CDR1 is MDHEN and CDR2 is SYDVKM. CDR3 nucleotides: TGTGCCAGCAGTTTAAGGGGGAATAATGAAAAACTGTTTTTT. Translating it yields CASSLRGNNEKLFF.

In DNA, the CDR3 is TGCGCCAGCAGTAAGGCGGGGGCCTACGAGCAGTACTTC. It translates to CASSKAGAYEQYF. The J gene is TRBJ2-7, the V gene TRBV10-1, with 7 bases aligning to TRBD2. Trimming took 5 bases from V and 2 from J; bases not matched to a gene: 3. The CDR3 has 13 amino acids. Germline V gives CDR1 WNHNN, CDR2 SYGVQD (reference sequence).

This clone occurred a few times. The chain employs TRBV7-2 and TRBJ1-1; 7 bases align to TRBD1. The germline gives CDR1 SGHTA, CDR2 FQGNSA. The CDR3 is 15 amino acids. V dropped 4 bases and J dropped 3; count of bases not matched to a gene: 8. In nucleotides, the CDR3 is TGTGCCAGCAGCTCGTACAGGGGATTGGACACTGAAGCTTTCTTT. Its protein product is CASSSYRGLDTEAFF.

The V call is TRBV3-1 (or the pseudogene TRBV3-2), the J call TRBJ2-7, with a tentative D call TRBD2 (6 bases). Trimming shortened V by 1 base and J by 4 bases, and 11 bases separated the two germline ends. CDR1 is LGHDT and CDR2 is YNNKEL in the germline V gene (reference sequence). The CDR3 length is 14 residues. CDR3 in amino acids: CASSQGRSGYEQYF. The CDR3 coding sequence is TGTGCCAGCAGCCAAGGTCGGAGCGGGTACGAGCAGTACTTC.